These 11 T cell receptor beta chains were sequenced from one sample in a study of neoadjuvant anti-PD-1 for oral cavity cancer. Assay used: immunoSEQ multiplex PCR; TCRdb lists only in-frame clones, some missing. Of around 12,000 clones in the sample, around two thirds were seen once. The specimen comprised PBMCs, sampled before nivolumab (anti-PD-1) treatment. Source of these receptors: a person aged 35 to 85 with oral cavity squamous cell carcinoma.

The rearrangement links TRBV2 to TRBJ2-7; a possible D gene is TRBD1 (5 bases). V was shortened by 3 bases and J by 2 bases, with 11 bases between the two germline ends. CDR3 length equals 14 residues. Germline lookup yields CDR1 SNHLY and CDR2 FYNNEI. The CDR3 coding sequence is TGTGCCAGCAGTGAGCAGGGCGAGACCTACGAGCAGTACTTC. Translated, it gives CASSEQGETYEQYF.

This clone was observed a few times. V gene TRBV27 combines with J gene TRBJ2-7; 7 nucleotides match TRBD2. The CDR3 has 10 residues. Germline CDR1 and CDR2: MNHEY and SMNVEV (reference sequence). With 8 bases clipped from V and 12 bases from J, the junction kept 7 bases outside the gene matches. This CDR3 reads CASPGGPMYF. The CDR3 nucleotides are TGTGCCAGCCCGGGGGGACCGATGTACTTC.

The chain has TRBV7-9 and TRBJ1-1, with D hard to call. Trimming cost V 3 bases and J 2 bases, with 4 bases left between them. The CDR3 runs 12 residues. CDR1 and CDR2 (germline): SEHNR, FQNEAQ (reference sequence). The CDR3 here is CASSFTNTEAFF. The CDR3 DNA follows: TGTGCCAGCAGCTTTACTAACACTGAAGCTTTCTTT.

This chain links TRBV5-1 with TRBJ1-1; a possible D gene is TRBD1 (6 bases). The germline V and J ends were trimmed by 4 bases and 2 bases, with 15 bases remaining between them. Per the germline V gene, CDR1 is SGHRS and CDR2 is YFSETQ. CDR3 length equals 15 residues. The CDR3 here is CASSRRTVNNTEAFF. CDR3 nucleotide sequence: TGCGCCAGCAGCAGGAGGACAGTTAACAACACTGAAGCTTTCTTT.

The chain recombines TRBV7-8 with TRBJ1-5; TRBD1 is a possible D gene (5 bases). Germline CDR1 SGHVS, CDR2 FQNEAQ. CDR3 length: 18 residues. Trimming stripped 1 base from V and 2 bases from J, with 18 bases between. CDR3 bases: TGTGCCAGCAGCTTAGGGTTGACAGCGGGAGTCGGCAATCAGCCCCAGCATTTT. It specifies CASSLGLTAGVGNQPQHF.

This rearrangement joins TRBV9 to TRBJ2-1; the D gene is possibly TRBD1 (6 bases). The germline CDR1 and CDR2 sequences are SGDLS and YYNGEE. This CDR3 is built from 14 residues. V was shortened by 3 bases and J by 4 bases, with 11 bases between the two germline ends. CDR3 bases: TGTGCCAGCAGCGGGGGGACACTATACAATGAGCAGTTCTTC. Translating gives CASSGGTLYNEQFF.

This clone is a singleton in its sample. CDR3 sequence (DNA): TGCGCCAGCAGCTTGGAGACGGTATCCTACGAGCAGTACTTC. This translates into CASSLETVSYEQYF. V gene TRBV5-1 combines with J gene TRBJ2-7; D not certain. CDR1 and CDR2 (germline): SGHRS, YFSETQ. This CDR3 comprises 14 residues. Trimming removed 0 bases from V and 1 base from J, with 8 bases in between. The whole variable domain, filled in from reference TRBV5-1 and TRBJ2-7, reads KAGVTQTPRYLIKTRGQQVTLSCSPISGHRSVSWYQQTPGQGLQFLFEYFSETQRNKGNFPGRFSGRQFSNSRSEMNVSTLELGDSALYLCASSLETVSYEQYFGPGTRLTVT.

V is TRBV9 and J is TRBJ2-5; 7 positions agree with TRBD2. The CDR3 spans 16 residues. V lost 4 bases, J lost 4 bases, and 13 bases stayed unmatched. Germline lookup yields CDR1 SGDLS and CDR2 YYNGEE. CDR3 in amino acids: CASSPRLRGGVETQYF. Written as DNA, the CDR3 is TGTGCCAGCAGCCCGCGTCTAAGGGGAGGGGTAGAGACCCAGTACTTC.

The V and J genes are TRBV9 and TRBJ2-1, with 10 bases identical to TRBD1. This CDR3 comprises 15 residues. Trimming removed 5 bases from V and 5 bases from J; junction bases left unmatched: 7. The V gene's germline CDR1 is SGDLS and CDR2 YYNGEE. The CDR3 DNA sequence: TGTGCCAGCAGAGCGGGACAGGGGCCCAACAATGAGCAGTTCTTC. It codes for CASRAGQGPNNEQFF.

V is TRBV7-2 and J is TRBJ2-7; 7 nucleotides match TRBD1. The V and J ends lost 8 bases and 6 bases, in that order; junction bases with no gene match: 13. CDR1 and CDR2 (germline): SGHTA, FQGNSA. This CDR3 comprises 14 residues. DNA for the CDR3: TGTGCCAGCCGCCTGACTGACAGGGCTGGCGAGCAGTACTTC. Its translation is CASRLTDRAGEQYF.

V usage is TRBV5-4 and J usage is TRBJ1-1, with D maybe TRBD1 (5 bases). The germline gives CDR1 SGHNT, CDR2 YYREEE (reference sequence). The CDR3 covers 14 residues. The V end lost 6 bases, the J end lost 1 base, and 13 bases lay between the germline ends. DNA of the CDR3: TGTGCCAGCACCTACCGGGGCGAGAACACTGAAGCTTTCTTT. The encoded protein is CASTYRGENTEAFF.